The 21 T cell receptor beta chains below come from one sample, sequenced in a study of cytomegalovirus exposure and HLA in healthy donors. Researchers ran the PCR with 60 Vbeta and 13 Jbeta primers. Sequenced by immunoSEQ multiplex PCR; TCRdb stores in-frame clones only, minus some. The sample includes approximately 99,000 clones, about four fifths of them seen just once. The sequenced sample consisted of PBMCs. All receptors derive from a man aged 40-55 years in good health and CMV-seropositive.

The chain carries TRBV27 and TRBJ2-7; 9 bases match TRBD2. The germline V gene encodes CDR1 MNHEY and CDR2 SMNVEV (reference sequence). The length of the CDR3 is 13 residues. V lost 8 bases, J lost 3 bases, and 5 bases stayed unmatched. Here the CDR3 DNA reads TGTGCCAGCGCTAGGACTAGCGTCTACGAGCAGTACTTC. Translation: CASARTSVYEQYF.

The CDR3 is CASSQTGGYQPQHF. The CDR3 DNA reads TGTGCCAGCAGCCAGACAGGGGGTTATCAGCCCCAGCATTTT. This chain uses TRBV6-5 with TRBJ1-5; 9 bases line up with TRBD1. CDR1 and CDR2 (germline): MNHEY, SVGAGI. The junction had 5 bases not matched to a gene; V was cut back by 6 bases and J by 5 bases. This CDR3 contains 14 residues.

Only one count was recorded for this clone. The chain combines TRBV5-4 with TRBJ2-5, with 11 bases lining up with TRBD2. With 3 bases clipped from V and 4 bases from J, the junction kept 5 bases outside the gene matches. Per germline, CDR1 SGHNT and CDR2 YYREEE (reference sequence). CDR3 length equals 15 residues. Here the CDR3 reads CASSWGLAERETQYF. CDR3 in DNA: TGTGCCAGCAGCTGGGGACTAGCGGAGCGAGAGACCCAGTACTTC.

V is TRBV27 and J is TRBJ2-7, with a possible D match to TRBD1 (5 bases). CDR3 size: 11 residues. Between the trimmed V and J ends, which lost 8 bases and 2 bases, there was a span of 7 bases. CDR1 is MNHEY, CDR2 SMNVEV, per germline (reference sequence). DNA for the CDR3: TGTGCCAGCGTAGGGGCCTACGAGCAGTACTTC. Protein: CASVGAYEQYF.

The J gene is TRBJ2-3, the V gene TRBV5-4, with D unclear. V lost 0 bases to trimming and J lost 0 bases, with 5 bases between them. The CDR3 sequence is 14 residues long. CDR1 is SGHNT and CDR2 is YYREEE in the germline V gene (reference sequence). The CDR3 loop reads CASSLAGSTDTQYF. The CDR3 DNA reads TGTGCCAGCAGCTTGGCCGGGAGCACAGATACGCAGTATTTT. Complete variable domain (other parts from reference TRBV5-4 and TRBJ2-3): ETGVTQSPTHLIKTRGQQVTLRCSSQSGHNTVSWYQQALGQGPQFIFQYYREEENGRGNFPPRFSGLQFPNYSSELNVNALELDDSALYLCASSLAGSTDTQYFGPGTRLTVL.

This chain joins TRBV5-1 and TRBJ2-5; 7 bases agree with TRBD2. Germline values: CDR1 SGHRS, CDR2 YFSETQ. Trimming at V came to 6 bases and at J to 2 bases, leaving 10 bases not matched to a gene. The CDR3 extends over 15 amino acids. CDR3: CASTPLTSSQETQYF. In DNA form, the CDR3 reads TGCGCCAGCACCCCCTTGACTAGCAGTCAAGAGACCCAGTACTTC. The full variable domain, completed using reference TRBV5-1 and TRBJ2-5, is KAGVTQTPRYLIKTRGQQVTLSCSPISGHRSVSWYQQTPGQGLQFLFEYFSETQRNKGNFPGRFSGRQFSNSRSEMNVSTLELGDSALYLCASTPLTSSQETQYFGPGTRLLVL.

The chain combines TRBV7-2 with TRBJ2-5; 12 bases are shared with TRBD2. The J call may be in error: the DNA end matches TRBJ2-7 better. Germline-derived CDR1 and CDR2 are SGHTA and FQGNSA. This CDR3 spans 15 amino acids. The CDR3 sequence: CASSSLAGGRNEQYF. DNA of the CDR3: TGTGCCAGCAGCTCCCTAGCGGGAGGGCGTAACGAGCAGTACTTC.

The chain uses TRBV11-2 and TRBJ2-3; possible D gene TRBD2, 6 bases. V was shortened by 2 bases and J by 4 bases, with 19 bases between the two germline ends. The CDR3 is 17 amino acids. Germline CDR1 is SGHAT and CDR2 is FQNNGV. The CDR3, as DNA: TGTGCCAGCAGCTTATCCCGGGGACTGTCAGTCCCAGATACGCAGTATTTT. Protein: CASSLSRGLSVPDTQYF.

The CDR3 sequence: CASRTGTGRVRNQPQHF. The CDR3 DNA is TGTGCCAGTAGAACCGGGACAGGGAGGGTTCGTAATCAGCCCCAGCATTTT. The chain is built from TRBV19 and TRBJ1-5; 9 nucleotides line up with TRBD1. CDR1 is LNHDA and CDR2 is SQIVND in the germline V gene (reference sequence). CDR3 length equals 17 residues. J lost 4 bases, V lost 6 bases, and 13 bases had no gene match. Using reference TRBV19 and TRBJ1-5 for the parts outside the CDR3, the full variable domain is DGGITQSPKYLFRKEGQNVTLSCEQNLNHDAMYWYRQDPGQGLRLIYYSQIVNDFQKGDIAEGYSVSREKKESFPLTVTSAQKNPTAFYLCASRTGTGRVRNQPQHFGDGTRLSIL.

V and J are TRBV18 and TRBJ1-2; no clear D gene. CDR1 KGHSH and CDR2 LQKENI come from the germline V gene. The V end was cut by 4 bases, the J end by 0 bases, with 6 bases between. The CDR3 has 13 residues. CDR3 residues: CASSLGANYGYTF. Here the CDR3 DNA reads TGTGCCAGCTCACTCGGGGCTAACTATGGCTACACCTTC.

The chain joins TRBV18 to TRBJ1-2; D ambiguous. The CDR3 is 14 amino acids. Trimming left V 6 bases short and J 5 bases short, with 16 bases between. Germline-derived CDR1 and CDR2 are KGHSH and LQKENI. DNA for the CDR3: TGTGCCAGCTCCCCAAGGAGGGATGGGTATGGCTACACCTTC. Protein: CASSPRRDGYGYTF.

The CDR3 sequence is CASSFESGNEKLFF. The DNA of the CDR3 is TGTGCCAGCAGCTTTGAATCGGGTAATGAAAAACTGTTTTTT. V and J are TRBV5-4 and TRBJ1-4; D is uncertain. Germline-derived CDR1 and CDR2 are SGHNT and YYREEE (reference sequence). The V and J ends lost 2 bases and 4 bases respectively, with 9 bases between them. The CDR3 is made up of 14 amino acids. Full variable domain (missing parts from reference TRBV5-4 and TRBJ1-4): ETGVTQSPTHLIKTRGQQVTLRCSSQSGHNTVSWYQQALGQGPQFIFQYYREEENGRGNFPPRFSGLQFPNYSSELNVNALELDDSALYLCASSFESGNEKLFFGSGTQLSVL.

This clone has more than one count but fewer than ten. The chain has TRBV11-2 and TRBJ2-6, with D maybe TRBD1 (5 bases). The CDR3 runs 15 residues. Trimming removed 5 bases from V and 1 base from J, with 9 bases in between. Germline-derived CDR1 and CDR2 are SGHAT and FQNNGV. CDR3 loop: CASSPQVSGANVLTF. The CDR3 DNA is TGTGCCAGCAGCCCACAGGTGTCTGGGGCCAACGTCCTGACTTTC.

CDR3 protein: CASSPFPDRAYEQYF. The CDR3 DNA is TGTGCCAGCAGCCCCTTTCCGGACAGGGCCTACGAGCAGTACTTC. This chain links TRBV7-8 with TRBJ2-7, with TRBD1 identical over 8 bases. Germline assignment: CDR1 SGHVS and CDR2 FQNEAQ. The CDR3 contains 15 residues. The V and J ends lost 5 bases and 2 bases, in that order; junction bases with no gene match: 8.

About this clone itself: An end of the junction does not agree with germline; a read error may underlie this. This CDR3 reads CSSSHGQGARPDGYTF. CDR3 nucleotide sequence: TGTTCCAGCAGCCACGGACAGGGGGCCCGCCCTGATGGCTACACCTTC. The V gene is TRBV7-9, the J gene TRBJ1-2; TRBD1 agrees at 11 bases. CDR3 size: 16 residues. Per germline, CDR1 SEHNR and CDR2 FQNEAQ (reference sequence).

The rearrangement links TRBV7-6 to TRBJ2-7; weak D call: TRBD2 (7 bases). The CDR3 runs 15 residues. Deletions cut 1 base from V and 2 bases from J, with 12 bases between. The germline V gene encodes CDR1 SGHVS and CDR2 FNYEAQ. DNA of the CDR3: TGTGCCAGCAGCTTAGGTGGGGGGGGCCCCTACGAGCAGTACTTC. This sequence encodes CASSLGGGGPYEQYF.

In DNA, the CDR3 is TGCAGCGTTGATTCTAGCGGGGGTAACACAGATACGCAGTATTTT. Its translation is CSVDSSGGNTDTQYF. This chain joins TRBV29-1 and TRBJ2-3; 10 nucleotides line up with TRBD2. The CDR3 length is 15 residues. CDR1 and CDR2 (germline): SQVTM, ANQGSEA. The ends lost 3 bases at V and 2 bases at J; junction bases unmatched: 5.

The chain uses TRBV5-6 and TRBJ2-3; D may be TRBD1 (6 bases). The length of the CDR3 is 13 residues. Germline V gene lookup returns CDR1 SGHDT and CDR2 YYEEEE. Trimming took off 2 bases at V and 4 bases at J, with 8 bases between the two ends. The CDR3 region has the DNA TGTGCCAGCAGCTTCCCAGGGGCAGATACGCAGTATTTT. Encoded protein: CASSFPGADTQYF. Supplemented by reference TRBV5-6 and TRBJ2-3, the full variable domain reads DAGVTQSPTHLIKTRGQQVTLRCSPKSGHDTVSWYQQALGQGPQFIFQYYEEEERQRGNFPDRFSGHQFPNYSSELNVNALLLGDSALYLCASSFPGADTQYFGPGTRLTVL.

V and J are TRBV11-2 and TRBJ2-5, with 8 bases matching TRBD2. CDR3 length equals 14 residues. V shed 5 bases and J 2 bases; nucleotides not matched to a gene: 4. Germline-derived CDR1 and CDR2 are SGHAT and FQNNGV. The CDR3 here is CASSQLAAQETQYF. CDR3 nucleotides: TGTGCCAGCAGCCAACTAGCGGCTCAAGAGACCCAGTACTTC.

The chain is built from TRBV7-9 and TRBJ2-2, with 12 nucleotides matching TRBD2. The CDR3 is 16 residues long. CDR1 and CDR2 from the germline V gene are SEHNR and FQNEAQ (reference sequence). V was clipped by 5 bases and J by 4 bases; unmatched bases: 5. This chain's CDR3 is CASSLGLAGTTGELFF. CDR3 nucleotides: TGTGCCAGCAGCCTTGGACTAGCGGGGACCACCGGGGAGCTGTTTTTT.

Of note for this clone: A read error may produce the germline difference seen at one junction end. V is TRBV7-9 and J is TRBJ1-1; D remains ambiguous. Per the germline V gene, CDR1 is SEHNR and CDR2 is FQNEAQ (reference sequence). The length of the CDR3 is 13 residues. DNA for the CDR3: TGTTCCAGCAGCTTCGGGAGGGACACTGAAGCTTTCTTT. It translates to CSSSFGRDTEAFF.